This T cell receptor beta chain is drawn from a study of early T cells in non-severe SARS-CoV-2 infection. From germline, CDR1 is SGHKS and CDR2 YYEKEE (reference sequence). The CDR3 length is 16 residues. V was clipped by 4 bases and J by 4 bases; unmatched bases: 5. This clonotype was found a few times. Via MiXCR, TCRdb re-called the 5' RACE reads, giving one row per CDR3 protein. This table holds about 98,000 distinct CDR3 sequences, about an eighth found once. The sample was whole blood. This receptor was identified in an adult who was a healthcare worker with PCR-confirmed SARS-CoV-2 infection or an uninfected control (not recorded which). The chain combines TRBV5-5 with TRBJ2-2; 12 nucleotides match TRBD2. For the CDR3, the DNA is TGTGCCAGCAGCGCCGGACTAGCGGGAACCACCGGGGAGCTGTTTTTT. Protein: CASSAGLAGTTGELFF. Full variable domain (outside the CDR3, taken from reference TRBV5-5 and TRBJ2-2): DAGVTQSPTHLIKTRGQQVTLRCSPISGHKSVSWYQQVLGQGPQFIFQYYEKEERGRGNFPDRFSARQFPNYSSELNVNALLLGDSALYLCASSAGLAGTTGELFFGEGSRLTVL.